This TCR beta chain was recovered during a study of response to subunit inactivated influenza vaccine. Between the trimmed V and J ends, which lost 3 bases and 0 bases, there was a span of 6 bases. The length of the CDR3 is 14 residues. CDR1 SGHAT and CDR2 FQNNGV come from the germline V gene. The table lists this clonotype with a few counts. From the RT-PCR reads, TCRdb called clonotypes with MiXCR, one entry per CDR3 protein. Of hundreds of thousands of distinct CDR3 sequences in the sample, around 10% were seen once. These data were likewise used in another study, on T cells expressing NK-cell markers. That paper notes: Generation of TCR beta cDNA was performed by 5'RACE template switching incorporating UMIs. Source material for TCR beta repertoires consisted of sorted CD3+CD56+NKG2C+, CD3+CD56+NKG2C- and CD3+CD56-NKG2C+ T cells. Only alpha-beta TCR T cells were sorted in several experiments, using an anti-gamma-delta TCR antibody. CD8+ T cells in a handful of donors included dominant NKG2C+ clonotypes at about 1.0-8%. The CD3+CD56-NKG2C+ fraction of a handful of donors was also led by these clonotypes.

The sample was PBMCs from blood, taken on the day of vaccination. The source of this sequence is a man aged 50 or older who received an inactivated influenza vaccine. The chain has TRBV11-2 and TRBJ1-3; D unclear. The CDR3: CASSFQGSGNTIYF. DNA of the CDR3: TGTGCCAGCAGCTTTCAAGGCTCTGGAAACACCATATATTTT.